One sample yielded the 25 T cell receptor beta chains listed below, sequenced in a study of CD8+CD57+ T cells in acquired aplastic anemia. Genomic DNA served as template for TCR beta VDJ and CDR3 profiling. TCRdb reanalysed the reads using MiXCR and keeps one entry per CDR3 protein. The data hold hundreds of thousands of distinct CDR3 sequences, with around 60% observed a single time. Material: sorted CD4+, CD8+, or CD8+CD57+ T cells (not recorded which) from PBMCs. Receptors were obtained from a human donor with severe aplastic anemia or a healthy control (not recorded which).

Concerning this clonotype itself: Since a much larger clone is just one base distant, this may be a read error. The rearrangement links TRBV2 to TRBJ2-1, with D possibly matching TRBD2 (7 bases). The CDR3 is 16 residues long. Germline CDR1 reads SNHLY; CDR2 reads FYNNEI. The CDR3 DNA sequence: TGTGCCAGCAGCTTGGGGGGGCGGGGGTGGAACAATGAGCAGCTCTTC. It yields the protein CASSLGGRGWNNEQLF.

V and J are TRBV27 and TRBJ1-5; maybe TRBD1 (5 bases). Trimming took off 2 bases at V and 5 bases at J, with 10 bases between the two ends. Germline loops: CDR1 MNHEY, CDR2 SMNVEV (reference sequence). This CDR3 is 14 amino acids long. CDR3 bases: TGTGCCAGCAGTTTACAGGGTGGGCATCAGCCCCAGCATTTT. Translating gives CASSLQGGHQPQHF.

The CDR3 protein is CASSLGAGPIYGYTF. The CDR3 DNA reads TGTGCCAGCAGCTTAGGAGCAGGGCCAATCTATGGCTACACCTTC. The gene calls are TRBV11-2 and TRBJ1-2; tentatively, D is TRBD1 (5 bases). Trimming removed 1 base at V and 4 bases at J, with 13 bases between. The CDR3 consists of 15 residues. Germline V gives CDR1 SGHAT, CDR2 FQNNGV.

The sample holds a few counts of this clonotype. This chain connects TRBV18 to TRBJ1-2; D remains ambiguous. Germline CDR1 reads KGHSH; CDR2 reads LQKENI. CDR3 size: 14 residues. With 5 bases removed from V and 2 bases from J, the gap between germline ends came to 12 bases. DNA of the CDR3: TGTGCCAGCTCAGCGGCAAGGACGAACTATGGCTACACCTTC. This encodes CASSAARTNYGYTF.

The table lists this clonotype with many counts. The J gene is TRBJ2-3, the V gene TRBV15; the match to TRBD2 covers 8 bases. The CDR3 consists of 15 residues. Trimming cost V 8 bases and J 10 bases; bases outside gene matches: 17. The germline V gene has CDR1 LNHNV and CDR2 YYDKDF (reference sequence). CDR3 loop: CATSPAPGGGGSQYF. CDR3 nucleotide sequence: TGTGCCACCTCACCCGCCCCGGGGGGGGGGGGATCGCAGTATTTT. The variable domain in full, with the rest retrieved from reference TRBV15 and TRBJ2-3, is DAMVIQNPRYQVTQFGKPVTLSCSQTLNHNVMYWYQQKSSQAPKLLFHYYDKDFNNEADTPDNFQSRRPNTSFCFLDIRSPGLGDTAMYLCATSPAPGGGGSQYFGPGTRLTVL.

Details on this clonotype: A read error is likely, as this CDR3 ends without the conserved phenylalanine or tryptophan. V and J are TRBV4-2 and TRBJ2-7, with 12 bases identical to TRBD1. With 0 bases clipped from V and 5 bases from J, the junction kept 2 bases outside the gene matches. CDR3 length: 15 amino acids. Germline values: CDR1 LGHNA, CDR2 YNFKEQ. CDR3 in amino acids: CASSQEGDRGHEQYS. CDR3 coding DNA: TGTGCCAGCAGCCAAGAGGGGGACAGGGGGCACGAGCAGTACTCC.

Ten or more counts support this clonotype. DNA of the CDR3: TGTGCCAGCAGCGTTGCGGGGCAGGCCAATGAGCAGTTCTTC. This encodes CASSVAGQANEQFF. This rearrangement joins TRBV9 to TRBJ2-1; D may be TRBD2 (6 bases). The CDR3 covers 14 residues. V was trimmed by 2 bases and J by 6 bases, leaving 12 bases between them. From germline, CDR1 is SGDLS and CDR2 YYNGEE.

This clonotype was counted ten times or more. The CDR3 DNA sequence: TGCGCCAGCAGCCAGCCCTTGGAGACCCAGTACTTC. Its protein product is CASSQPLETQYF. This rearrangement joins TRBV5-1 to TRBJ2-5; D is unresolved. V lost 4 bases and J 5 bases, leaving 9 bases between the germline ends. Per the germline V gene, CDR1 is SGHRS and CDR2 is YFSETQ. CDR3 length: 12 amino acids.

This clonotype appeared many times. V and J are TRBV20-1 and TRBJ1-1; no firm D call. This CDR3 comprises 11 residues. V was trimmed by 2 bases and J by 1 base, leaving 2 bases between them. Looked up from germline, CDR1 is DFQATT and CDR2 is SNEGSKA (reference sequence). The CDR3 sequence: CSARPNTEAFF. The CDR3 DNA reads as TGCAGTGCTAGACCGAACACTGAAGCTTTCTTT.

This clonotype has ten or more counts. J is TRBJ1-6 and V is TRBV5-1; D is undetermined. There are 16 residues in the CDR3. The germline V gene has CDR1 SGHRS and CDR2 YFSETQ. V shed 4 bases and J shed 7 bases, with 18 bases lying between them. The DNA for the CDR3 is TGCGCCAGCAGCAAGACCCCGCCGGGTTTAAATTCACCCCTCCACTTT. It encodes CASSKTPPGLNSPLHF.

The chain couples TRBV7-2 to TRBJ1-5, with no clear D. Trimming stripped 2 bases from V and 5 bases from J, with 7 bases between. The CDR3 sequence is 13 residues long. In germline, CDR1 is SGHTA, CDR2 FQGNSA. This CDR3 is CASSLKTDQPQHF. CDR3 in DNA: TGTGCCAGCAGCTTAAAGACGGATCAGCCCCAGCATTTT.

The table lists this clonotype with a few counts. The CDR3 nucleotides read TGTGCCAGCAGTGTAGGGACCGGGACAGGTCAAGAGACCCAGTACTTC. The encoded protein is CASSVGTGTGQETQYF. The chain combines TRBV6-5 with TRBJ2-5; 8 nucleotides line up with TRBD1. The CDR3 runs 16 residues. V was pared by 5 bases and J by 2 bases, with 10 bases of the junction left unmatched. The germline CDR1 and CDR2 sequences are MNHEY and SVGAGI.

The gene calls are TRBV10-2 and TRBJ1-6; D not resolved. Per germline, CDR1 WSHSY and CDR2 SAAADI. The CDR3 runs to 17 residues. V was clipped by 6 bases and J by 0 bases, with 15 bases between them. The CDR3 sequence is CASRDLKGSSYNSPLHF. The CDR3, as DNA: TGCGCCAGCAGAGACCTCAAAGGGAGCTCCTATAATTCACCCCTCCACTTT.

The genes are TRBV20-1 and TRBJ1-3; D uncertain. Germline CDR1 DFQATT, CDR2 SNEGSKA (reference sequence). The ends were cut back, 3 bases at V and 0 bases at J, with 12 bases in the middle. The CDR3 has 15 amino acids. As DNA, the CDR3 is TGCAGTGCTAGGGTAGGCCGGGCCTCTGGAAACACCATATATTTT. Translation: CSARVGRASGNTIYF.

The rearrangement uses TRBV19 and TRBJ2-3, with D possibly TRBD1 on 5 matching bases. The CDR3 consists of 10 residues. Trimming stripped 6 bases from V and 11 bases from J, with 9 bases between. The germline gives CDR1 LNHDA, CDR2 SQIVND (reference sequence). CDR3 protein: CASRNTGQYF. The CDR3 nucleotides read TGTGCCAGTAGAAACACAGGGCAGTATTTT.

The chain uses TRBV20-1 and TRBJ1-2; maybe TRBD1 (6 bases). This CDR3 spans 15 amino acids. CDR1 is DFQATT, CDR2 SNEGSKA, per germline (reference sequence). The V end was cut by 2 bases, the J end by 4 bases, with 17 bases between. In nucleotides, the CDR3 is TGCAGTGCTAGATGGGTTGAGGGGGTGGTCTATGGCTACACCTTC. Its protein product is CSARWVEGVVYGYTF.

This clonotype was counted only a few times. The chain has TRBV5-1 and TRBJ1-1; the match to TRBD1 covers 9 bases. CDR1 and CDR2 from the germline V gene are SGHRS and YFSETQ. The CDR3 contains 15 residues. Trimming at V came to 4 bases and at J to 5 bases, leaving 9 bases not matched to a gene. The CDR3 loop reads CASSTLRDRDTEAFF. In nucleotides, the CDR3 is TGCGCCAGCAGCACCCTCCGGGACAGGGATACTGAAGCTTTCTTT.

Concerning this clonotype itself: A read error may produce the germline difference seen at one junction end. The chain has TRBV10-3 and TRBJ2-7; 8 bases map to TRBD2. The CDR3 runs 15 residues. CDR1 is ENHRY, CDR2 SYGVKD, per germline. Written as DNA, the CDR3 is TGTGCCATCCGTGACCCCGGGAGGGAGGAGTACGAGCAGTACTTC. Translated, it gives CAIRDPGREEYEQYF.

This clonotype was seen a few times. V usage is TRBV28 and J usage is TRBJ2-5, with TRBD1 as a possible D gene (5 bases). Per germline, CDR1 MDHEN and CDR2 SYDVKM. The CDR3 sequence is 13 residues long. V shed 10 bases and J shed 1 base, with 13 bases lying between them. CDR3 nucleotide sequence: TGTGCCATCGAGTCCAGGGCCCAAGAGACCCAGTACTTC. Its translation: CAIESRAQETQYF.

In this sample, this clonotype turned up a few times. As DNA, the CDR3 is TGCGCCAGCAGTCCTTCGACGGTGAACACTGAAGCTTTCTTT. Its protein is CASSPSTVNTEAFF. The chain is built from TRBV10-1 and TRBJ1-1; D gene uncertain. The CDR3 sequence is 14 residues long. Trimming took 5 bases from V and 0 from J, leaving 10 bases between them. Germline V lookup: CDR1 WNHNN, CDR2 SYGVQD (reference sequence).

This clonotype was seen at least ten times. V gene TRBV5-1 combines with J gene TRBJ2-7; TRBD1 matches 7 bases. The CDR3 consists of 14 residues. With 2 bases clipped from V and 3 bases from J, the junction kept 5 bases outside the gene matches. CDR1 and CDR2 (germline): SGHRS, YFSETQ. This CDR3 reads CASSLQGTGYEQYF. CDR3 nucleotides: TGCGCCAGCAGCTTACAGGGGACGGGCTACGAGCAGTACTTC.

Ten or more counts support this clonotype. This chain connects TRBV7-8 to TRBJ2-3; 9 nucleotides match TRBD2. The germline CDR1 and CDR2 sequences are SGHVS and FQNEAQ. With V trimmed by 2 bases and J by 7 bases, 10 bases remained unmatched. The CDR3 is 16 amino acids. The CDR3 DNA reads as TGTGCCAGCAGCTTAAGTGCGGGGGGGCTTGGGAATACGCAGTATTTT. Translation gives CASSLSAGGLGNTQYF. Full variable domain (rest looked up from reference TRBV7-8 and TRBJ2-3): GAGVSQSPRYKVAKRGQDVALRCDPISGHVSLFWYQQALGQGPEFLTYFQNEAQLDKSGLPSDRFFAERPEGSVSTLKIQRTQQEDSAVYLCASSLSAGGLGNTQYFGPGTRLTVL.

The chain employs TRBV7-3 and TRBJ2-5; 8 positions match TRBD2. The CDR3 contains 16 residues. Germline trimming cut 1 base from V and 7 bases from J; bases unmatched to any gene: 11. The germline V gene encodes CDR1 SGHTA and CDR2 FQGTGA. CDR3 region: CASSLNPGLAEGTQYF. In DNA form, the CDR3 reads TGTGCCAGCAGCTTAAATCCCGGACTAGCCGAGGGGACCCAGTACTTC.

This clonotype was observed many times. The V and J genes are TRBV3-1 and TRBJ2-1; perhaps D is TRBD1 or TRBD2 (5 bases each). CDR3 length equals 16 residues. V was pared by 0 bases and J by 8 bases, with 17 bases between. Germline CDR1 reads LGHDT; CDR2 reads YNNKEL (reference sequence). CDR3: CASSQEGPGVRDEQFF. CDR3 bases: TGTGCCAGCAGCCAAGAGGGACCCGGGGTAAGAGATGAGCAGTTCTTC.

This clonotype was observed once. The chain employs TRBV24-1 and TRBJ2-1; D uncertain. Germline-derived CDR1 and CDR2 are KGHDR and SFDVKD. The CDR3 sequence is 13 residues long. V was clipped by 5 bases and J by 0 bases, with 4 bases between them. Written as DNA, the CDR3 is TGTGCCACCAGTGGGGTCTCCTACAATGAGCAGTTCTTC. Its protein product is CATSGVSYNEQFF.